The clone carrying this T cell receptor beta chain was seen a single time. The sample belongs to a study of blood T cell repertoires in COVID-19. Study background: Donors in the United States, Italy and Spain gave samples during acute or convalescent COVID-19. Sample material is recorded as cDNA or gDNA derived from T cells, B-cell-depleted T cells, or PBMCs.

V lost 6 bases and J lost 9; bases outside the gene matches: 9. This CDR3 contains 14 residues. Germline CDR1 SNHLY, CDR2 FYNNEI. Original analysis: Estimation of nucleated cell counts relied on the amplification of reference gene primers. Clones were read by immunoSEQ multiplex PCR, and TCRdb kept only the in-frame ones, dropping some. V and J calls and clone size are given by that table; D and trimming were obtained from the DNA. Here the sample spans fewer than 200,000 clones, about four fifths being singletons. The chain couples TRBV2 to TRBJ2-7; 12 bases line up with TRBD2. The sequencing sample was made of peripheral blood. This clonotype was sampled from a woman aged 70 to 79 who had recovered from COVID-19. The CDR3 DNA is TGTGCCAGCAGCGCCCGAGCTAGCGGGGGGGGGCAGTACTTC. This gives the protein CASSARASGGGQYF.